These T cell receptor beta chains were read from a single sample in a study of immune heterogeneity within non-small cell lung tumors. TCRdb analysed the multiplex PCR reads with MiXCR anew, one entry per CDR3 protein. The data contain some 30,000 distinct CDR3 sequences, about 30% of them singletons. Material: lung tumor tissue. The receptors were gathered from a man aged 40-50 years with non-small cell lung cancer. Each CDR3 is given with its conserved first and last residue. A D gene is named only where the DNA matches it firmly. The listing skips clone size in some rows; elsewhere it reads once, few, many or a size class.

TRBD1 | TRBJ1-1 | TRBV6-1 | few | 14 | TGTGCCAGCACCCCAGGGGGGCGGTACACTGAAGCTTTCTTT | CASTPGGRYTEAFF
TRBD1 | TRBJ1-2 | TRBV30 | medium-sized | 14 | TGTGCCTCAGGGGGCGGGGGCGCTAACTATGGCTACACCTTC | CASGGGGANYGYTF
. | TRBJ2-5 | TRBV12-3/TRBV12-4 | . | 13 | TGTGCCAGCAGCCGGTCCCCACAAGAGACCCCGTACTTC | CASSRSPQETPYF
. | TRBJ2-7 | TRBV18 | few | 14 | TGTGCCAGCTCACCGGTTGCTCAGGGGGGCGAGCAGTACTTC | CASSPVAQGGEQYF
TRBD2 | TRBJ2-1 | TRBV2 | . | 13 | TGTGCCAGTCCGGGACTACCTTTGAATGAGCAGTTCTTC | CASPGLPLNEQFF
. | TRBJ2-5 | TRBV14 | few | 13 | TGTGCCAGCAGCCGGGACTACCAAGAGACCCAGTACTTC | CASSRDYQETQYF
TRBD2 | TRBJ2-7 | TRBV11-2 | many | 16 | TGTGCCAGCAGCACGGGACTAGCGGGGATCTCCTACGAGCAGTACTTC | CASSTGLAGISYEQYF
. | TRBJ2-3 | TRBV27 | . | 13 | TGTGCCAGCTCCTCGATCCACACAGATACGCAGTATTTT | CASSSIHTDTQYF
. | TRBJ1-1 | TRBV27 | few | 15 | TGTGCCAGCAGTTTATCGAGGGGAGTTAACACTGAAGCTTTCTTT | CASSLSRGVNTEAFF
. | TRBJ2-5 | TRBV11-2 | . | 15 | TGTGCCAGCAGCCCCTCGACCCAGCCCTTTGAGACCCAGTACTTC | CASSPSTQPFETQYF
. | TRBJ1-5 | TRBV15 | many | 15 | TGTGCCACCAGCAGAGGAAAGGGAGGGAATCAGCCCCAGCATTTT | CATSRGKGGNQPQHF
TRBD1 | TRBJ2-4 | TRBV7-9 | . | 15 | TGTGCCAGCAGTCCACCGGGACAGGGTCGAAACATTCAGTACTTC | CASSPPGQGRNIQYF
. | TRBJ1-1 | TRBV5-1 | . | 14 | TGCGCCAGCAGCTTTCGGCAGGGCGCCACTGAAGCTTTCTTT | CASSFRQGATEAFF
. | TRBJ2-3 | TRBV29-1 | . | 15 | TGCAGCGCTTTCGTCCCCCAACGGGGCACAGATACGCAGTATTTT | CSAFVPQRGTDTQYF
TRBD1 | TRBJ2-1 | TRBV7-9 | . | 16 | TGTGCCAGCAGCTTACTACAGGGGAGCTCCTACAATGAGCAGTTCTTC | CASSLLQGSSYNEQFF
. | TRBJ1-5 | TRBV7-8 | many | 14 | TGTGCCAGCAGCCCTCCCTCGGGTAATCAGCCCCAGCATTTT | CASSPPSGNQPQHF
TRBD2 | TRBJ2-7 | TRBV6-1 | . | 15 | TGTGCCAGCAGGGGACTAGCTGGATTTTTCAACGAGCATTACTTC | CASRGLAGFFNEHYF
. | TRBJ1-1 | TRBV6-2/TRBV6-3 | . | 16 | TGTGCCAGCAGTTACCCTCGGGGGGGAATGAACACTGAAGCTTTCTTT | CASSYPRGGMNTEAFF
. | TRBJ1-2 | TRBV10-2 | . | 14 | TGCGCCAGCAGTGATTGGGGGATTAACTATGGCTACACCTTC | CASSDWGINYGYTF
. | TRBJ1-1 | TRBV12-3/TRBV12-4 | many | 12 | TGTGCCAGCAGTTTTTGGTCAGATGAAGCTTTCTTT | CASSFWSDEAFF
. | TRBJ2-1 | TRBV6-2/TRBV6-3 | many | 14 | TGTGCCACCATCCCATCGCCTTCCTACAATGAGCAGTTCTTC | CATIPSPSYNEQFF
TRBD2 | TRBJ2-7 | TRBV6-4 | many | 17 | TGTGCCAGCAGGAACGGACTAGCGGGAGTGACGGCGTACGAGCAGTACTTC | CASRNGLAGVTAYEQYF
. | TRBJ2-2 | TRBV4-3 | . | 17 | TGCGCCAGCAGCCAAGATTGGGGGACTTATAACACCGGGGAGCTGTTTTTT | CASSQDWGTYNTGELFF
TRBD1 | TRBJ2-7 | TRBV4-2 | many | 14 | TGTGCCGCAGGTCCGGGACAGGGAGAGCGCGAGCAGTACTTC | CAAGPGQGEREQYF